The next 23 T cell receptor beta chains were all read from a single sample in a study of response to subunit inactivated influenza vaccine. TCRdb called the RT-PCR reads again in MiXCR, with one record for every CDR3 protein. Of hundreds of thousands of distinct CDR3 sequences in the sample, around a sixth were seen once. This specimen was PBMCs from blood, taken roughly 13 days after vaccination. The receptors were sampled from a man aged 50 or older who received an inactivated influenza vaccine.

This chain joins TRBV19 and TRBJ2-1, with no clear D. The V gene's germline CDR1 is LNHDA and CDR2 SQIVND (reference sequence). The V gene lost 2 bases and the J gene lost 0 bases, with 8 bases spanning the gap. This CDR3 region has 15 residues. CDR3 sequence: CASSISTFSYNEQFF. Written as DNA, the CDR3 is TGTGCCAGTAGTATAAGCACTTTCTCCTACAATGAGCAGTTCTTC.

The chain carries TRBV10-1 and TRBJ2-2; 9 bases align to TRBD2. The germline V gene has CDR1 WNHNN and CDR2 SYGVQD (reference sequence). V shed 5 bases, J shed 8 bases, and the junction held 12 bases outside the gene matches. This CDR3 has 16 amino acids. Written as DNA, the CDR3 is TGCGCCAGCAGTCCTGGACTAGCGAGGGCCAGTGGGGAGCTGTTTTTT. It is translated as CASSPGLARASGELFF.

This clonotype was counted many times. V and J are TRBV4-1 and TRBJ1-2, with no clear D. This CDR3 comprises 16 residues. Trimming took off 1 base at V and 0 bases at J, with 12 bases between the two ends. Germline V gene sequence: CDR1 MGHRA, CDR2 YSYEKL. In nucleotides, the CDR3 is TGCGCCAGCAGCCAAGCGTTTTCGTTAGCTAACTATGGCTACACCTTC. It translates to CASSQAFSLANYGYTF.

This clonotype was seen only a few times. The rearrangement uses TRBV10-3 and TRBJ2-5; D gene unclear. This CDR3 has 13 amino acids. V was cut by 8 bases and J by 2 bases, with 12 bases left in between. Germline V gene lookup returns CDR1 ENHRY and CDR2 SYGVKD. CDR3 residues: CAISPDVQETQYF. CDR3 bases: TGTGCCATCTCTCCAGACGTTCAAGAGACCCAGTACTTC.

This clonotype was seen only a few times. The CDR3 nucleotides are TGCGCCAGCAGCGGGACAGGGGTGAACAATCAGCCCCAGCATTTT. Its protein product is CASSGTGVNNQPQHF. The rearrangement uses TRBV5-1 and TRBJ1-5, with TRBD1 identical over 10 bases. V was pared by 4 bases and J by 3 bases, with 4 bases of the junction left unmatched. The CDR3 length is 15 residues. From germline, CDR1 is SGHRS and CDR2 YFSETQ.

In its sample, this clonotype was seen a few times. The genes are TRBV18 and TRBJ1-1; 9 positions agree with TRBD1. There are 16 residues in the CDR3. The ends lost 2 bases at V and 0 bases at J; junction bases unmatched: 4. Germline V gene lookup returns CDR1 KGHSH and CDR2 LQKENI. The CDR3 bases are TGTGCCAGCTCACCATCCTGGGACAGGGTGAACACTGAAGCTTTCTTT. It translates to CASSPSWDRVNTEAFF.

The chain combines TRBV5-1 with TRBJ2-7; 7 bases match TRBD1. Germline loops: CDR1 SGHRS, CDR2 YFSETQ. V shed 3 bases and J 5 bases; nucleotides not matched to a gene: 14. The CDR3 has 16 residues. CDR3 protein: CASSSNLRQGQDEQYF. The CDR3 coding sequence is TGCGCCAGCAGCTCTAACCTGAGACAGGGTCAGGACGAGCAGTACTTC.

The table lists this clonotype with a few counts. The V gene is TRBV10-3, the J gene TRBJ2-1, with 7 bases fitting TRBD1. The CDR3 contains 14 residues. Germline trimming cut 6 bases from V and 2 bases from J; bases unmatched to any gene: 4. Germline V gene data show CDR1 as ENHRY and CDR2 as SYGVKD. CDR3 nucleotides: TGTGCCATCAGGGATACAGGGGCCTACAATGAGCAGTTCTTC. Translation: CAIRDTGAYNEQFF.

A few counts support this clonotype. The chain has TRBV15 and TRBJ2-1; D not certain. Germline assignment: CDR1 LNHNV and CDR2 YYDKDF (reference sequence). The CDR3 spans 12 residues. The V end lost 3 bases, the J end lost 3 bases, and 3 bases lay between the germline ends. The CDR3 coding sequence is TGTGCCACCAGCAGTCACTACAATGAGCAGTTCTTC. Amino acid sequence: CATSSHYNEQFF.

This chain uses TRBV9 with TRBJ1-6; no clear D. The CDR3 has 14 amino acids. The V end lost 3 bases, the J end lost 7 bases, and 11 bases lay between the germline ends. Germline-derived CDR1 and CDR2 are SGDLS and YYNGEE. The CDR3 DNA follows: TGTGCCAGCAGCGAAGGGCTCACCAATTCACCCCTCCACTTT. Protein product: CASSEGLTNSPLHF.

With regard to this clonotype: A junction end diverges from the germline sequence, so it may reflect a read error. V gene TRBV9 combines with J gene TRBJ1-5; D gene unclear. The CDR3 runs 14 residues. The V gene's germline CDR1 is SGDLS and CDR2 YYNGEE. For the CDR3, the DNA is TGTGCCAGCAGCCGGGAGGTCGGCAATCAGCCACAGCATTTT. Amino acids: CASSREVGNQPQHF.

In its sample, this clonotype was seen a few times. The J gene is TRBJ2-3, the V gene TRBV7-2; possible D gene TRBD1, 5 bases. The CDR3 totals 16 residues. Per the germline V gene, CDR1 is SGHTA and CDR2 is FQGNSA. V was trimmed by 4 bases and J by 0 bases, leaving 14 bases between them. The CDR3, as DNA: TGTGCCAGCAGCTCCCGACAGTACGATAGCACAGATACGCAGTATTTT. This sequence encodes CASSSRQYDSTDTQYF.

The V gene is TRBV30, the J gene TRBJ2-7; TRBD1 matches 7 bases. The V gene end was trimmed by 1 base and the J gene end by 2 bases; junction bases not matched to a gene: 2. CDR3 length: 13 residues. The germline gives CDR1 GTSNPN, CDR2 SVGIG (reference sequence). CDR3 sequence reads: CAWSGQGPYEQYF. The CDR3 DNA reads TGTGCCTGGAGTGGACAGGGACCCTACGAGCAGTACTTC.

This chain connects TRBV6-2 or TRBV6-3 to TRBJ1-5; D gene unclear. The V and J ends lost 0 bases and 4 bases respectively, with 10 bases between them. Germline V gene data show CDR1 as MNHEY and CDR2 as SVGEGT. The CDR3 loop spans 15 amino acids. The CDR3 loop is CASSYSSQPNQPQHF. CDR3 nucleotides: TGTGCCAGCAGTTACTCGAGTCAGCCTAATCAGCCCCAGCATTTT.

The rearrangement links TRBV15 to TRBJ2-7, with 11 nucleotides matching TRBD2. There are 15 residues in the CDR3. CDR1 is LNHNV and CDR2 is YYDKDF in the germline V gene (reference sequence). V trimming: 8 bases; J trimming: 4 bases; junction bases outside the gene matches: 10. This CDR3 reads CATSVAASGGYEQYF. CDR3 DNA: TGTGCCACCTCGGTCGCGGCTAGCGGGGGGTACGAGCAGTACTTC. The full variable domain, rest sourced from reference TRBV15 and TRBJ2-7, is DAMVIQNPRYQVTQFGKPVTLSCSQTLNHNVMYWYQQKSSQAPKLLFHYYDKDFNNEADTPDNFQSRRPNTSFCFLDIRSPGLGDTAMYLCATSVAASGGYEQYFGPGTRLTVT.

In this sample, this clonotype turned up many times. The genes are TRBV7-2 and TRBJ2-7; D gene ambiguous. CDR3 size: 14 residues. V shed 1 base and J shed 1 base, with 8 bases lying between them. Germline lookup yields CDR1 SGHTA and CDR2 FQGNSA. CDR3 region: CASSLEATSYEQYF. The CDR3 bases are TGTGCCAGCAGCTTAGAGGCAACATCCTACGAGCAGTACTTC. The variable domain in full, with the rest retrieved from reference TRBV7-2 and TRBJ2-7, is GAGVSQSPSNKVTEKGKDVELRCDPISGHTALYWYRQSLGQGLEFLIYFQGNSAPDKSGLPSDRFSAERTGGSVSTLTIQRTQQEDSAVYLCASSLEATSYEQYFGPGTRLTVT.

In its sample, this clonotype was seen many times. J is TRBJ2-1 and V is TRBV6-2 or TRBV6-3; 10 bases are shared with TRBD2. The CDR3 consists of 14 residues. After removal of 8 bases from V and 6 bases from J, the junction contained 7 bases not matched to a gene. Germline values: CDR1 MNHEY, CDR2 SVGEGT. CDR3 DNA sequence: TGTGCCAGCTATGCTAGCGGGAGTTTCAATGAGCAGTTCTTC. It specifies CASYASGSFNEQFF.

This clonotype was seen many times. The rearrangement joins TRBV7-2 to TRBJ2-1; 8 bases align to TRBD2. CDR1 and CDR2 from the germline V gene are SGHTA and FQGNSA. After removal of 5 bases from V and 4 bases from J, the junction contained 10 bases not matched to a gene. This CDR3 comprises 16 residues. The CDR3 sequence is CASSPHAGGGYNEQFF. In nucleotides, the CDR3 is TGTGCCAGCAGCCCCCACGCGGGGGGTGGGTACAATGAGCAGTTCTTC.

The rearrangement joins TRBV29-1 to TRBJ1-5; 8 positions agree with TRBD1. The CDR3 length is 14 residues. Germline CDR1 is SQVTM and CDR2 is ANQGSEA. Trimming removed 8 bases from V and 3 bases from J; junction bases left unmatched: 9. The CDR3 DNA reads as TGCAGCACCGGACAGGGCGAATCCAATCAGCCCCAGCATTTT. It yields the protein CSTGQGESNQPQHF.

This clonotype was observed a few times. The chain couples TRBV2 to TRBJ2-7; D gene unclear. The CDR3 contains 11 residues. V was cut by 10 bases and J by 5 bases, with 12 bases left in between. CDR1 SNHLY and CDR2 FYNNEI come from the germline V gene. DNA for the CDR3: TGTGCCACTCAGGAGAGTAACGAGCAGTACTTC. It translates to CATQESNEQYF.

The chain uses TRBV7-9 and TRBJ2-5, with D unclear. V dropped 4 bases and J dropped 0 bases, with 12 bases sitting between them. CDR1 and CDR2 from the germline V gene are SEHNR and FQNEAQ (reference sequence). This CDR3 spans 15 amino acids. CDR3 DNA: TGTGCCAGCAGCTCCGTTCAGGCGAACCAAGAGACCCAGTACTTC. It translates to CASSSVQANQETQYF.

V and J are TRBV6-6 and TRBJ1-1; D not certain. The CDR3 has 13 amino acids. Germline V gene lookup returns CDR1 MNHNY and CDR2 SVGAGI (reference sequence). V was pared by 7 bases and J by 3 bases, with 12 bases between. The CDR3 nucleotides read TGTGCCAGCATTGTCAGCCCCTACACTGAAGCTTTCTTT. Its translation: CASIVSPYTEAFF.

The rearrangement uses TRBV6-1 and TRBJ2-2; 7 positions agree with TRBD1. This CDR3 has 13 amino acids. The trim removed 10 bases at V and 4 bases at J, leaving 6 bases unmatched. Germline CDR1 is MNHNS and CDR2 is SASEGT. CDR3 in amino acids: CAIETGITGELFF. Written as DNA, the CDR3 is TGTGCCATTGAGACAGGGATCACCGGGGAGCTGTTTTTT.